Listed below are T cell receptor beta chains from one sample, sequenced in a study of radiotherapy plus CTLA-4 blockade in lung cancer. Only in-frame clones appear in the TCRdb table, and some are missing; sequencing was by immunoSEQ multiplex PCR. The sample has about 97,000 clones, 65% to 85% seen once. Sequences were derived from peripheral blood, sampled from a patient treated with radiotherapy plus ipilimumab. Source of these receptors: a human donor with non-small cell lung cancer who had a partial response to radiotherapy plus ipilimumab. Some clones in this sample may be carry-over from other donors' samples. Both conserved end residues are part of each CDR3. The D gene is left open where the match is weak. Clone sizes are given selectively: once, few, many, or a class where the clone is expanded.

.	.	TRBV6-6	TRBJ2-1	CASSRQGGNEQFF	TGTGCCAGCAGCCGACAGGGAGGAAATGAGCAGTTCTTC
few	TRBD1	TRBV27	TRBJ2-7	CASSLSGTVPREQYF	TGTGCCAGCAGTTTATCCGGGACAGTTCCCCGCGAGCAGTACTTC
.	.	TRBV28	TRBJ2-1	CASRPSGWTYNEQFF	TGTGCCAGCAGGCCGAGCGGTTGGACCTACAATGAGCAGTTCTTC
few	TRBD1	TRBV11-2	TRBJ1-2	CASSFDRAGYTF	TGTGCCAGCAGCTTCGACAGGGCAGGCTACACCTTC
.	.	TRBV2	TRBJ1-3	CASTWGGAASGKLNTIYF	TGTGCCAGCACCTGGGGGGGGGCAGCTTCTGGTAAACTAAACACCATATATTTT
.	TRBD2	TRBV6-4	TRBJ2-3	CASTLPIDGGGSTDTQYF	TGTGCCAGCACCCTCCCGATTGACGGGGGGGGGAGCACAGATACGCAGTATTTT
.	.	TRBV19	TRBJ2-7	CASRLGPGSSYEQYF	TGTGCCAGTAGGTTGGGCCCCGGTTCCTCCTACGAGCAGTACTTC
.	.	TRBV6-5	TRBJ1-6	CASSYSRNSPLHF	TGTGCCAGCAGTTACTCGCGTAATTCACCCCTCCACTTT
.	.	TRBV6-5	TRBJ2-5	CASNQLTGSGETQYF	TGTGCCAGCAACCAACTTACCGGATCGGGTGAGACCCAGTACTTC
.	TRBD1	TRBV5-4	TRBJ2-3	CASSLARGPDFSDTQYF	TGTGCCAGCAGCTTGGCGAGGGGGCCGGACTTTAGCGATACGCAGTATTTT
.	TRBD1	TRBV29-1	TRBJ2-5	CSGTGTGLAETQYF	TGCAGCGGTACCGGGACAGGGCTCGCAGAGACCCAGTACTTC
.	TRBD1	TRBV16	TRBJ1-1	CASSRQGTNTEAFF	TGTGCCAGCAGTCGACAGGGCACGAACACTGAAGCTTTCTTT
.	TRBD1	TRBV29-1	TRBJ1-4	CSVEEGTGREKLFF	TGCAGCGTTGAAGAGGGGACAGGGCGTGAAAAACTGTTTTTT
.	.	TRBV28	TRBJ2-5	CASSLANRVSKETQYF	TGTGCCAGCAGTTTAGCAAACAGGGTGTCAAAAGAGACCCAGTACTTC
.	.	TRBV30	TRBJ2-7	CAWDSGVGEQYF	TGTGCCTGGGACTCGGGGGTGGGGGAGCAGTACTTC
.	.	TRBV9	TRBJ2-5	CASSVGQMNNQETQYF	TGTGCCAGCAGCGTAGGCCAGATGAATAACCAAGAGACCCAGTACTTC
.	.	TRBV5-1	TRBJ1-3	CASSLNAASESGNTIYF	TGCGCCAGCAGCTTGAATGCGGCATCCGAGTCTGGAAACACCATATATTTT
.	.	TRBV5-6	TRBJ1-3	CASSLFRRASGNTIYF	TGTGCCAGCAGCTTGTTCCGCAGGGCTTCTGGAAACACCATATATTTT
.	.	TRBV29-1	TRBJ2-5	CSVAPQETQYF	TGCAGCGTTGCTCCCCAAGAGACCCAGTACTTC
.	.	TRBV6-5	TRBJ2-2	CASRVQGNTGELFF	TGTGCCAGCAGAGTCCAGGGTAACACCGGGGAGCTGTTTTTT
few	TRBD2	TRBV14	TRBJ2-3	CASSHDSGTRTDTQYF	TGTGCCAGCAGCCACGATTCGGGGACTAGGACAGATACGCAGTATTTT
.	TRBD1	TRBV6-6	TRBJ1-2	CASREQGGGYTF	TGTGCCAGCAGGGAACAGGGGGGAGGCTACACCTTC
.	.	TRBV11-3	TRBJ1-6	CASSSATAVNSPLHF	TGTGCCAGCAGCTCCGCGACAGCCGTCAATTCACCCCTCCACTTT
few	TRBD1	TRBV19	TRBJ1-5	CASSTDREPNQPQHF	TGTGCCAGTAGTACCGACAGGGAACCGAATCAGCCCCAGCATTTT
.	TRBD1	TRBV11-3	TRBJ2-7	CASSLGGQGIYEQYF	TGTGCCAGCAGCTTAGGGGGACAGGGTATCTACGAGCAGTACTTC
.	TRBD2	TRBV9	TRBJ2-1	CASSPGLAERISYNEQFF	TGTGCCAGCAGCCCCGGCCTAGCGGAGAGGATTTCCTACAATGAGCAGTTCTTC
.	.	TRBV10-2	TRBJ1-5	CASSEGLLNQPQHF	TGCGCCAGCAGTGAGGGGCTGCTCAATCAGCCCCAGCATTTT
.	.	TRBV6-5	TRBJ2-3	CASRPTGIDTQYF	TGTGCCAGCAGGCCTACAGGGATAGATACGCAGTATTTT
.	TRBD1	TRBV6-5	TRBJ1-6	CASRRTGLHSPLHF	TGTGCCAGCAGAAGGACAGGCCTACATTCACCCCTCCACTTT
.	.	TRBV19	TRBJ2-1	CASSPVAGSYNEQFF	TGTGCCAGTAGCCCCGTGGCAGGGTCCTACAATGAGCAGTTCTTC
.	.	TRBV19	TRBJ1-2	CASWSPHASERLNYGYTF	TGTGCCAGTTGGAGCCCACACGCTTCAGAAAGACTTAACTATGGCTACACCTTC
.	TRBD1	TRBV7-2	TRBJ2-7	CASSYNRDRPYEQYF	TGTGCCAGCAGCTACAACCGGGACAGGCCCTACGAGCAGTACTTC
once	TRBD2	TRBV7-2	TRBJ2-5	CASSSVPAGVGLETQYF	TGTGCCAGCAGCTCCGTTCCAGCGGGGGTTGGGTTAGAGACCCAGTACTTC
once	.	TRBV7-2	TRBJ2-3	CASSLMTAPDTQYF	TGTGCCAGCAGCTTAATGACTGCCCCAGATACGCAGTATTTT
.	.	TRBV5-8	TRBJ2-7	CASSSQGWSYEQYF	TGTGCCAGCAGCTCACAGGGATGGTCCTACGAGCAGTACTTC
.	.	TRBV27	TRBJ2-2	CASRAYVNTGELFF	TGTGCCAGCAGAGCCTATGTGAACACCGGGGAGCTGTTTTTT
.	TRBD1	TRBV5-4	TRBJ1-2	CASSPDRGRESGYTF	TGTGCCAGCAGCCCGGACAGGGGACGAGAGAGTGGCTACACCTTC
.	.	TRBV29-1	TRBJ2-4	CSVDSQVKNIQYF	TGCAGCGTTGACAGTCAGGTCAAAAACATTCAGTACTTC
.	TRBD2	TRBV6-1	TRBJ2-3	CASSDTSGSWTDTQYF	TGTGCCAGCAGTGATACTAGCGGGAGTTGGACAGATACGCAGTATTTT
.	.	TRBV4-3	TRBJ1-4	CASSPVTGNEKLFF	TGCGCCAGCAGCCCGGTAACGGGTAATGAAAAACTGTTTTTT
.	.	TRBV19	TRBJ1-6	CASNLGRGSNSPLHF	TGTGCCAGTAACCTGGGGAGAGGGTCCAATTCACCCCTCCACTTT
.	.	TRBV7-9	TRBJ1-1	CASSLGQENTEAFF	TGTGCCAGCAGCTTAGGACAGGAGAACACTGAAGCTTTCTTT